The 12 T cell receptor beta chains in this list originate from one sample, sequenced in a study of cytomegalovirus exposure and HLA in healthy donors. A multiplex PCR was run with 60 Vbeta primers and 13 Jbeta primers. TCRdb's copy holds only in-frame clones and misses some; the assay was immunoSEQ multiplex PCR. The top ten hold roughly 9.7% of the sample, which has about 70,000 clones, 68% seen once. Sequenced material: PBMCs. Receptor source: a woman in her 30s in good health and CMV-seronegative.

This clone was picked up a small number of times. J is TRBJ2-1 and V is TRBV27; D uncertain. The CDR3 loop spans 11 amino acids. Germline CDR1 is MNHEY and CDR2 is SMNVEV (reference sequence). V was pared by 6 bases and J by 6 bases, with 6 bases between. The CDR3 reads CASRASNEQFF. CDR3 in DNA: TGTGCCAGCAGGGCTAGCAATGAGCAGTTCTTC.

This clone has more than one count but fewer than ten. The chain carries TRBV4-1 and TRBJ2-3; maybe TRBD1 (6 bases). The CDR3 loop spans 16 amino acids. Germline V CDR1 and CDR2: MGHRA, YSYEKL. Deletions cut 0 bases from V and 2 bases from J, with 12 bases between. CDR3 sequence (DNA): TGCGCCAGCAGCCAAGAGGACAGCCAATACACAGATACGCAGTATTTT. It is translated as CASSQEDSQYTDTQYF.

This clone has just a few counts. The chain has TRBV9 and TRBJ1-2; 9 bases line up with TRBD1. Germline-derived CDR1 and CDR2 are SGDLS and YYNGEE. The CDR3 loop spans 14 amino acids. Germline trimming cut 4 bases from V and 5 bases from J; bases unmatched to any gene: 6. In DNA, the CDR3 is TGTGCCAGCAGCCCTGACAGGGGGGGATATGGCTACACCTTC. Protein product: CASSPDRGGYGYTF.

CDR3 DNA sequence: TGTGCCAGCAGCTTAGAGCGGGGGGAACATACGCAGTATTTT. Its translation: CASSLERGEHTQYF. This chain connects TRBV11-2 to TRBJ2-3, with TRBD2 matching over 8 bases. Germline trimming cut 0 bases from V and 7 bases from J; bases unmatched to any gene: 3. The CDR3 loop spans 14 amino acids. CDR1 is SGHAT, CDR2 FQNNGV, per germline.

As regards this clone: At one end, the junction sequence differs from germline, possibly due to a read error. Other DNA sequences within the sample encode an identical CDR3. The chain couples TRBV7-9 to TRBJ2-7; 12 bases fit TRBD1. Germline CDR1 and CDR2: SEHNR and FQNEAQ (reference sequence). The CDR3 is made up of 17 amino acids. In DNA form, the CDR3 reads TGTGCGAGCAGCCACGGGACAGGGGGCCTGTCGAACTACGAGCAGTACTTC. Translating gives CASSHGTGGLSNYEQYF.

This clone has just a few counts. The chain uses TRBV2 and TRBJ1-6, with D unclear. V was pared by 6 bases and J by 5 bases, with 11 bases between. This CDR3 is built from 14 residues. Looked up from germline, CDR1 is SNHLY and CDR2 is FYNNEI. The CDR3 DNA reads TGTGCCAGCAGCCTTGTTCAGGATAATTCACCCCTCCACTTT. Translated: CASSLVQDNSPLHF. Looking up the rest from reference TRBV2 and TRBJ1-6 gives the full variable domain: EPEVTQTPSHQVTQMGQEVILRCVPISNHLYFYWYRQILGQKVEFLVSFYNNEISEKSEIFDDQFSVERPDGSNFTLKIRSTKLEDSAMYFCASSLVQDNSPLHFGNGTRLTVT.

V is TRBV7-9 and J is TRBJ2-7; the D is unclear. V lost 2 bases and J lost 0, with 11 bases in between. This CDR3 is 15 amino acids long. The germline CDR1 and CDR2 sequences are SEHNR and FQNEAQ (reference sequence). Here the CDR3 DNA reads TGTGCCAGCAGCTTACTAGAGGAGTCCTCCTACGAGCAGTACTTC. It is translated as CASSLLEESSYEQYF.

This CDR3 is CAWRPPSRAPWAEAFF. The DNA for the CDR3 is TGTGCCTGGAGGCCCCCTTCCAGGGCTCCCTGGGCTGAAGCTTTCTTT. This rearrangement joins TRBV30 to TRBJ1-1; maybe TRBD1 (5 bases). Germline V gives CDR1 GTSNPN, CDR2 SVGIG (reference sequence). The CDR3 has 16 residues. Trimming removed 3 bases at V and 6 bases at J, with 23 bases between.

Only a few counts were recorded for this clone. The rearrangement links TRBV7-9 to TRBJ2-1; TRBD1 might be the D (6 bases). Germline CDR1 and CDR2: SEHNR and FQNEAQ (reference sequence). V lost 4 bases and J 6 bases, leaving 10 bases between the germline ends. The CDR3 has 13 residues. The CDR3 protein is CASSYTGFNEQFF. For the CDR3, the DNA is TGTGCCAGCAGCTACACAGGGTTCAATGAGCAGTTCTTC.

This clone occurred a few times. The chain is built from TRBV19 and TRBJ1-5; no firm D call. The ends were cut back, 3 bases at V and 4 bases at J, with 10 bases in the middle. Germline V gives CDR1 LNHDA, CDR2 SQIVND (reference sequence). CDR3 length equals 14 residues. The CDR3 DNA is TGTGCCAGTAGTATCCCCTCCAGTAATCAGCCCCAGCATTTT. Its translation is CASSIPSSNQPQHF. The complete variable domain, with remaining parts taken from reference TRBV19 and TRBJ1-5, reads DGGITQSPKYLFRKEGQNVTLSCEQNLNHDAMYWYRQDPGQGLRLIYYSQIVNDFQKGDIAEGYSVSREKKESFPLTVTSAQKNPTAFYLCASSIPSSNQPQHFGDGTRLSIL.

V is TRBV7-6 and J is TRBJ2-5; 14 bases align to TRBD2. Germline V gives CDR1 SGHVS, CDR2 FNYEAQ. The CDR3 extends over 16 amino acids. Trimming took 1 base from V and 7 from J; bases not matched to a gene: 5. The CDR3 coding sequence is TGTGCCAGCAGCTTAGAGACTAGCGGGGGGGCTAGGACCCAGTACTTC. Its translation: CASSLETSGGARTQYF.

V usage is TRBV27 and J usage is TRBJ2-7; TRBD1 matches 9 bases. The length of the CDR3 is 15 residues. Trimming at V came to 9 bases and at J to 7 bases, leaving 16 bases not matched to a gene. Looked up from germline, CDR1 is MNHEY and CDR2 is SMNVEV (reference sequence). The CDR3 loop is CASWSPGQGLREQYF. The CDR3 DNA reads TGTGCCAGTTGGAGTCCGGGACAGGGCCTGCGGGAGCAGTACTTC.